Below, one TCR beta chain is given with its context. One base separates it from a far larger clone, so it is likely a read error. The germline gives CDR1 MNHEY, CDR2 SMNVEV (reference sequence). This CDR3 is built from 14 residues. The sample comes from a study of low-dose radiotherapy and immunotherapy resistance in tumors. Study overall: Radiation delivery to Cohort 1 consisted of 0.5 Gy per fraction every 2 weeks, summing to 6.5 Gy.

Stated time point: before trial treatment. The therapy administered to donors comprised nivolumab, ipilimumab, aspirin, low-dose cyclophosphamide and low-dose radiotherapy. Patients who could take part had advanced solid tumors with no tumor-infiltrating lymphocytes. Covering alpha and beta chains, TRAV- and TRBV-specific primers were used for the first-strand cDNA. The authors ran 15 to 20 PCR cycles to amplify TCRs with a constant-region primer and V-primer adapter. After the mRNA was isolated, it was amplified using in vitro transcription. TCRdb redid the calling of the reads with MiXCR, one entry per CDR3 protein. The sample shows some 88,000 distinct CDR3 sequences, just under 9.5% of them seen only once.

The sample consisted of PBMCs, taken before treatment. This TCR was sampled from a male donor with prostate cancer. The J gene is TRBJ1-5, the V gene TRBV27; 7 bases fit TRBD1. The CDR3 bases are TGTGACAGCAGCCGCGACAGGGATTATCAGCCCCAGCATTTT. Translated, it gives CDSSRDRDYQPQHF.